This T cell receptor (beta chain) was documented in a study of CD8 T cells in Susac syndrome. The CDR3 consists of 14 residues. The junction had 10 bases not matched to a gene; V was cut back by 5 bases and J by 3 bases. Germline assignment: CDR1 GTSNPN and CDR2 SVGIG (reference sequence). Random hexamers were used to reverse transcribe an amount of roughly 0.45 to 1 ug RNA. MiXCR, applied by TCRdb to the immunoSEQ multiplex PCR reads, yields one record per CDR3 protein. This table has 150,000 to 160,000 distinct CDR3 sequences, approximately 94% appearing once. This chain joins TRBV30 and TRBJ2-7, with 7 bases identical to TRBD1. Sample: CD8+ T cells from PBMCs. This receptor was taken from a human donor with multiple sclerosis. CDR3 nucleotide sequence: TGTGCCTGGGGTCACCGGGACAGCCACTACGAGCAGTACTTC. Its protein product is CAWGHRDSHYEQYF.